A single sample is the source of the 17 T cell receptor beta chains below, sequenced in a study of blood T cell repertoires in COVID-19. TCRdb keeps only in-frame clones here, not all; method: immunoSEQ multiplex PCR. The table records over 200,000 clones, around 86% of them present only once. Input material: peripheral blood. These receptors were collected from a human donor in a cohort sampled during active COVID-19.

The chain joins TRBV6-5 to TRBJ1-1, with 8 bases matching TRBD1. Trimming removed 4 bases from V and 0 bases from J; junction bases left unmatched: 7. This CDR3 has 16 residues. Germline CDR1 and CDR2: MNHEY and SVGAGI. The CDR3 here is CASSSQGALLNTEAFF. The CDR3 nucleotides are TGTGCCAGCAGTTCGCAGGGGGCCCTGCTGAACACTGAAGCTTTCTTT.

V gene TRBV5-1 combines with J gene TRBJ1-1, with D possibly being TRBD1 (6 bases). The CDR3 extends over 13 amino acids. The V end lost 2 bases, the J end lost 4 bases, and 9 bases lay between the germline ends. Germline V gene data show CDR1 as SGHRS and CDR2 as YFSETQ. The CDR3 sequence is CASSLTGITEAFF. The CDR3 DNA reads TGCGCCAGCAGCTTAACAGGGATCACTGAAGCTTTCTTT.

Here the CDR3 DNA reads TGTGCCAGCAGCTTGGAGCCGGGTGGCTACACCTTC. This encodes CASSLEPGGYTF. The J gene is TRBJ1-2, the V gene TRBV5-4; unclear D gene. Germline V lookup: CDR1 SGHNT, CDR2 YYREEE (reference sequence). V was clipped by 0 bases and J by 7 bases, with 7 bases between them. The CDR3 covers 12 residues.

This clone was seen once. The V call is TRBV16, the J call TRBJ2-1, with 9 nucleotides matching TRBD1. The CDR3 covers 17 residues. The ends lost 2 bases at V and 7 bases at J; junction bases unmatched: 12. The V gene's germline CDR1 is KGHSY and CDR2 FQNENV. CDR3 amino acids: CASSQPNRGRFRNEQFF. CDR3 nucleotides: TGTGCCAGCAGCCAACCGAACAGGGGGCGATTTCGGAATGAGCAGTTCTTC.

The chain joins TRBV11-1 to TRBJ2-7; 10 positions agree with TRBD1. Looked up from germline, CDR1 is SGHAT and CDR2 is FQDESV (reference sequence). The CDR3 covers 13 residues. V shed 4 bases and J 7 bases; nucleotides not matched to a gene: 4. The CDR3 DNA reads as TGTGCCAGCAGCTCACGGACAGGGGGGGAGCAGTACTTC. Translation gives CASSSRTGGEQYF.

The rearrangement joins TRBV19 to TRBJ2-7; TRBD1 might be the D (6 bases). CDR3 length equals 11 residues. The germline V gene has CDR1 LNHDA and CDR2 SQIVND (reference sequence). V gave up 7 bases and J gave up 5 bases, with 9 bases separating them. The CDR3 region has the DNA TGTGCCAGTACGGCAGGGGACGAGCAGTACTTC. As protein: CASTAGDEQYF.

V and J are TRBV27 and TRBJ2-1; 8 bases align to TRBD2. V dropped 3 bases and J dropped 8; count of bases not matched to a gene: 6. Germline V gene data show CDR1 as MNHEY and CDR2 as SMNVEV (reference sequence). The CDR3 length is 14 residues. The CDR3 DNA sequence: TGTGCCAGCAGTTTGTGGGCAGCGGGAGATGAGCAGTTCTTC. Its translation: CASSLWAAGDEQFF.

This rearrangement joins TRBV6-2 or TRBV6-3 to TRBJ1-2, with no clear D. This CDR3 contains 13 residues. CDR1 is MNHEY and CDR2 is SVGEGT in the germline V gene. V lost 6 bases and J 1 base, leaving 9 bases between the germline ends. DNA of the CDR3: TGTGCCAGCAGCCACGCCAGTAACTATGGCTACACCTTC. Protein sequence: CASSHASNYGYTF.

The gene calls are TRBV30 and TRBJ2-7, with D perhaps matching TRBD2 (5 bases). The V gene's germline CDR1 is GTSNPN and CDR2 SVGIG (reference sequence). The V and J ends lost 0 bases and 2 bases respectively, with 11 bases between them. This CDR3 has 14 amino acids. The CDR3 bases are TGTGCCTGGAGTGTTCGATGGAGGACCTACGAGCAGTACTTC. Its translation is CAWSVRWRTYEQYF.

This chain uses TRBV4-1 with TRBJ2-1; 8 nucleotides match TRBD2. CDR3 length: 19 residues. V trimming: 4 bases; J trimming: 0 bases; junction bases outside the gene matches: 14. Germline loops: CDR1 MGHRA, CDR2 YSYEKL. CDR3 nucleotide sequence: TGCGCCAGCAGCCCACGGGATAGCGGGAAGCAAGCCTCCTACAATGAGCAGTTCTTC. Its protein product is CASSPRDSGKQASYNEQFF.

This clone was seen only once. The chain combines TRBV7-9 with TRBJ1-6, with 7 bases identical to TRBD1. The V gene's germline CDR1 is SEHNR and CDR2 FQNEAQ (reference sequence). The CDR3 runs to 15 residues. Losses at the gene ends were 5 bases for V and 6 bases for J; bases not matched to a gene: 7. DNA for the CDR3: TGTGCCAGCAGCCGCAGACAGGGTAGTAATTCACCCCTCCACTTT. Protein sequence: CASSRRQGSNSPLHF.

V and J are TRBV10-1 and TRBJ1-5; D may be TRBD1 (5 bases). CDR3 length: 14 residues. CDR1 is WNHNN, CDR2 SYGVQD, per germline (reference sequence). V was clipped by 9 bases and J by 2 bases, with 14 bases between them. This chain's CDR3 is CASLDRGGNQPQHF. The CDR3 DNA is TGCGCCAGTCTAGACCGGGGGGGCAATCAGCCCCAGCATTTT.

This clone has more than one count but fewer than ten. The chain recombines TRBV7-2 with TRBJ1-2, with a tentative D call TRBD1 (5 bases). Germline CDR1 SGHTA, CDR2 FQGNSA. CDR3 length equals 13 residues. V was shortened by 4 bases and J by 4 bases, with 10 bases between the two germline ends. The CDR3, as DNA: TGTGCCAGCAGCTCGGGGGGGGGCTATGGCTACACCTTC. It encodes CASSSGGGYGYTF.

V and J are TRBV11-1 and TRBJ2-7; D possibly corresponds to TRBD2 (6 bases). Germline-derived CDR1 and CDR2 are SGHAT and FQDESV (reference sequence). V lost 3 bases to trimming and J lost 2 bases, with 11 bases between them. The CDR3 contains 14 residues. The DNA for the CDR3 is TGTGCCAGCAGCTTCGCTAGCGCCGCCTACGAGCAGTACTTC. Protein: CASSFASAAYEQYF.

The rearrangement joins TRBV19 to TRBJ1-5; D unclear. Trimming pared 5 bases from V and 4 bases from J, leaving 15 bases between. The CDR3 covers 15 residues. Germline loops: CDR1 LNHDA, CDR2 SQIVND (reference sequence). The CDR3 nucleotides read TGTGCCAGTAGTCAACAGTCCCTTCGTAATCAGCCCCAGCATTTT. Its protein product is CASSQQSLRNQPQHF.

The chain is built from TRBV25-1 and TRBJ1-1; D is undetermined. The ends were cut back, 4 bases at V and 7 bases at J, with 10 bases in the middle. CDR1 is MGHDK and CDR2 is SYGVNS in the germline V gene. The CDR3 is 12 residues long. The CDR3 DNA reads as TGTGCCAGCAGTGGTCGCAGGATTGAAGCTTTCTTT. Translated, it gives CASSGRRIEAFF.

About this clone itself: The same CDR3 is also encoded by other DNA sequences in this sample. The rearrangement joins TRBV5-1 to TRBJ2-7; 11 bases align to TRBD1. CDR1 SGHRS and CDR2 YFSETQ come from the germline V gene. The CDR3 has 13 residues. The J segment lost 7 bases and the V segment lost 4 bases, leaving 4 bases of the junction unmatched. CDR3 in DNA: TGCGCCAGCAGCGGACAGGGGGCAGGGGAGCAGTACTTC. It yields the protein CASSGQGAGEQYF.